This is a list of T cell receptor beta chains from one sample in a study of blood T cells in healthy people across ages. TCRdb ran MiXCR on the 5' RACE reads and lists one entry per CDR3 protein. Among about 720,000 distinct CDR3 sequences listed, about a fifth were seen once. The specimen was blood. These receptors all come from a man between 65 and 79 years old in good health. Both conserved end residues are trimmed from each CDR3.

CDR3: ASNTGKIAGLAGEGNEQF
V: TRBV7-6
J: TRBJ2-1

CDR3: SADPTPWDYGYT
V: TRBV20-1
J: TRBJ1-2

CDR3: ASSLAMYISDTDTQY
V: TRBV5-1
J: TRBJ2-3

CDR3: ASSPVGTGVEEF
V: TRBV7-8
J: TRBJ2-1

CDR3: ASSPGDLTDTQY
V: TRBV5-1
J: TRBJ2-3

CDR3: SVVGTAGQETQY
V: TRBV29-1
J: .

CDR3: ASSQAPGLAATEELF
V: TRBV3-1
J: TRBJ2-2

CDR3: SVDPKNTGELF
V: TRBV29-1
J: TRBJ2-2

CDR3: ASSLTQGSYNEQF
V: TRBV7-2
J: TRBJ2-1

CDR3: ASSPGTGTGGYT
V: TRBV11-2
J: TRBJ1-2

CDR3: SVKKAGLEGYT
V: TRBV29-1
J: TRBJ1-2

CDR3: ASSPQVGNTIY
V: TRBV6-5
J: TRBJ1-3

CDR3: ASSLLPTYEQY
V: TRBV14
J: TRBJ2-7

CDR3: AISGVGVAKNIQY
V: TRBV10-3
J: TRBJ2-4

CDR3: SALRGTGANEQF
V: TRBV29-1
J: .

CDR3: ASSATSAFGELF
V: TRBV7-3
J: TRBJ2-2

CDR3: ASSQDRRFERGYNEQF
V: TRBV3-1
J: .

CDR3: SAPRGGSQYTDTQY
V: TRBV20-1
J: TRBJ2-3

CDR3: ASSPGDRPYT
V: TRBV7-9
J: TRBJ1-2

CDR3: ASSFSPGLENEKLF
V: TRBV12-3/TRBV12-4
J: TRBJ1-4

CDR3: SAAPGLAQDTQY
V: TRBV20-1
J: TRBJ2-3

CDR3: ASSGWGGSTEAF
V: TRBV25-1
J: TRBJ1-1

CDR3: ASSLTTGTSSNEQF
V: TRBV5-1
J: TRBJ2-1

CDR3: ASSQDWAGGGDTQY
V: TRBV4-3
J: TRBJ2-3

CDR3: ASSVGGSGLLETQY
V: TRBV9
J: TRBJ2-5

CDR3: ASSLAWLSYEQY
V: TRBV5-1
J: .

CDR3: ASSPTTGGGQETQY
V: TRBV11-2
J: TRBJ2-5

CDR3: SASTRMTGQNGYT
V: TRBV20-1
J: TRBJ1-2

CDR3: ASSSRTGGSEKLF
V: TRBV7-2
J: TRBJ1-4

CDR3: ASSQGTPVPYEQY
V: TRBV4-1
J: .

CDR3: ASSFPLAGTYYNEQF
V: TRBV5-6
J: TRBJ2-1

CDR3: ASSLVGAATNEKLF
V: TRBV28
J: TRBJ1-4

CDR3: ASSAEVSEQF
V: TRBV18
J: TRBJ2-1

CDR3: ASSYYTPETQY
V: TRBV12-3/TRBV12-4
J: TRBJ2-5

CDR3: ASSFQVMRGYT
V: TRBV7-9
J: TRBJ1-2

CDR3: ASSQEGTSNEKLF
V: TRBV4-1
J: TRBJ1-4